Following are 2 T cell receptor beta chains from one sample sequenced in a study of blood T cell repertoires in COVID-19. Assay: immunoSEQ multiplex PCR; the TCRdb copy retains only in-frame clones and omits some. The repertoire consists of more than 70,000 clones, with 70% to 80% occurring once and the leading ten covering approximately 24%. Sequencing was done on a sample of peripheral blood. Receptors were obtained from a human donor in a cohort sampled during active COVID-19.

The chain is built from TRBV6-6 and TRBJ1-1; 8 bases match TRBD1. Germline CDR1 MNHNY, CDR2 SVGAGI (reference sequence). V was pared by 3 bases and J by 1 base, with 4 bases of the junction left unmatched. The CDR3 has 15 amino acids. The CDR3 spells CASSYDRGGNTEAFF. In DNA, the CDR3 is TGTGCCAGCAGTTATGACAGGGGTGGGAACACTGAAGCTTTCTTT.

The chain recombines TRBV2 with TRBJ2-1; tentative D call: TRBD2 (6 bases). Germline V lookup: CDR1 SNHLY, CDR2 FYNNEI. V was trimmed by 2 bases and J by 6 bases, leaving 11 bases between them. This CDR3 region has 14 residues. The CDR3 is CASSESGVSNEQFF. CDR3 bases: TGTGCCAGCAGTGAATCGGGAGTAAGCAATGAGCAGTTCTTC. The entire variable domain, with the rest obtained from reference TRBV2 and TRBJ2-1, is as follows: EPEVTQTPSHQVTQMGQEVILRCVPISNHLYFYWYRQILGQKVEFLVSFYNNEISEKSEIFDDQFSVERPDGSNFTLKIRSTKLEDSAMYFCASSESGVSNEQFFGPGTRLTVL.